This T cell receptor (beta chain) was recovered during a study of blood T cell repertoires in COVID-19. Background on the study: Both acute and convalescent COVID-19 samples were obtained from the United States, Italy and Spain. The cDNA or gDNA used as material had been derived from T cells, B-cell-depleted T cells, or PBMCs.

Authors' data handling: The authors estimated nucleated cell counts from reference gene primer amplification. Clones were read by immunoSEQ multiplex PCR, and TCRdb kept only the in-frame ones, dropping some. The V and J calls and clone size come from that table; D and trimming were worked out from the DNA. The sample lists some 140,000 clones; roughly 83% were seen once. Germline V gene lookup returns CDR1 WNHNN and CDR2 SYGVQD (reference sequence). The CDR3 has 18 residues. V gave up 4 bases and J gave up 5 bases; unmatched junction bases: 12. This chain joins TRBV10-1 and TRBJ2-1, with 12 bases aligning to TRBD2. The sequence derives from a man between 60 and 70 years old with acute or convalescent COVID-19. Sequenced: peripheral blood. The CDR3 DNA reads as TGCGCCAGCAGTGCCGGGACCGGTCTAGCGGGAGGGAACAATGAGCAGTTCTTC. It is translated as CASSAGTGLAGGNNEQFF.